The 4 T cell receptor beta chains below were found in one sample sequenced in a study of blood T cells in healthy people across ages. PCR was performed a second time for roughly 6 to 12 cycles using a sample-barcoded 5' primer and a J-beta primer mix. MiXCR was run by TCRdb on the 5' RACE reads, yielding one entry per CDR3 protein. Among over a million distinct CDR3 sequences listed, approximately 43% were seen once. Material: blood. These receptors were taken from a woman aged 18-29 years in good health.

This clonotype came up a few times. The genes are TRBV6-2 or TRBV6-3 and TRBJ1-5; 7 bases are shared with TRBD1. The CDR3 loop spans 21 amino acids. J gave up 0 bases and V 4 bases, and 21 bases lay outside the gene matches. From germline, CDR1 is MNHEY and CDR2 SVGEGT. CDR3 loop: CASSLADRTLRVFASNQPQHF. DNA of the CDR3: TGTGCCAGCAGTTTGGCGGACAGGACTCTTCGGGTATTCGCTAGCAATCAGCCCCAGCATTTT.

V gene TRBV7-2 combines with J gene TRBJ1-5, with TRBD1 matching 7 bases. Germline V gene data show CDR1 as SGHTA and CDR2 as FQGNSA. The CDR3 has 14 residues. Unmatched junction bases numbered 8, after V lost 5 bases and J lost 7 bases. CDR3 loop: CASSQGAGGQPQHF. CDR3 in DNA: TGTGCCAGCAGCCAAGGGGCAGGGGGACAGCCCCAGCATTTT.

The rearrangement links TRBV27 to TRBJ2-5, with TRBD2 identical over 11 bases. J gave up 5 bases and V 6 bases, and 14 bases lay outside the gene matches. Germline CDR1 is MNHEY and CDR2 is SMNVEV (reference sequence). This CDR3 has 17 residues. The chain's CDR3 is CASRTLDLAGGLETQYF. CDR3 sequence (DNA): TGTGCCAGCAGGACCCTAGACTTAGCGGGAGGGCTTGAGACCCAGTACTTC.

The chain uses TRBV6-1 and TRBJ1-2; D is perhaps TRBD1 (6 bases). Germline CDR1 and CDR2: MNHNS and SASEGT. V was pared by 2 bases and J by 4 bases, with 8 bases between. The length of the CDR3 is 13 residues. CDR3: CASSEQGTYGYTF. The CDR3 nucleotides are TGTGCCAGCAGTGAACAGGGGACCTATGGCTACACCTTC.